Listed below are T cell receptor beta chains from one sample, sequenced in a study of control samples from healthy donors and cancer patients. Produced via immunoSEQ multiplex PCR; TCRdb's table is partial and in-frame only. The sample shows roughly 130,000 clones, approximately 89% of them seen only once. The source material was blood. Receptor source: a young man in good health. The conserved cysteine and the conserved F or W are not part of the CDR3 here.

J: TRBJ2-3; V: TRBV5-1; CDR3: ASSLAVSQDTDTQY
J: TRBJ2-5; V: TRBV6-2/TRBV6-3; CDR3: ASSRDLWMQETQY
J: TRBJ1-2; V: TRBV20-1; CDR3: SASPGGPLVYGYT
J: TRBJ2-5; V: TRBV2; CDR3: ASSVQGGKTQY
J: TRBJ2-1; V: TRBV6-1; CDR3: ASSESSGGFDEQF
J: TRBJ2-1; V: TRBV7-3; CDR3: ASSPAPGRDNEQF
J: TRBJ2-3; V: TRBV30; CDR3: AWRPGQGADTQY
J: TRBJ1-3; V: TRBV12-5; CDR3: ASGTDTGNTIY
J: TRBJ1-2; V: TRBV5-1; CDR3: ASSERTGFWSYGYT
J: TRBJ1-2; V: TRBV10-3; CDR3: AIRAQANYGYT